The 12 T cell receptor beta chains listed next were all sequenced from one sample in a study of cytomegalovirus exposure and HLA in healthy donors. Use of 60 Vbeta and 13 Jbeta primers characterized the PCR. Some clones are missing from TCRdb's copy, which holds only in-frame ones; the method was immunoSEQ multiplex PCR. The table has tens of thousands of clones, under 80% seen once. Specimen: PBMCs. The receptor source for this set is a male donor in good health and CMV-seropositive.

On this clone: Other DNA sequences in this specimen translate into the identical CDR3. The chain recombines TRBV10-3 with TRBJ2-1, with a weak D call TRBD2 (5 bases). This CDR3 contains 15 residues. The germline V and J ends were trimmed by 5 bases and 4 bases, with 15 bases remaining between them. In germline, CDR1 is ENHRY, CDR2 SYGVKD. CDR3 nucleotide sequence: TGTGCCATCAGTTTCCGGGATACCCTTTACAATGAGCAGTTCTTC. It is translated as CAISFRDTLYNEQFF.

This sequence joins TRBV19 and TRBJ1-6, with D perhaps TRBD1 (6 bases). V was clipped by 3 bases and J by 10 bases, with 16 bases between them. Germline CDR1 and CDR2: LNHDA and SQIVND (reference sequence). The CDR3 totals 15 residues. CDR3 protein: CASSMGRGLGSPLHF. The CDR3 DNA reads TGTGCCAGTAGTATGGGCAGGGGTTTGGGGTCACCCCTCCACTTT.

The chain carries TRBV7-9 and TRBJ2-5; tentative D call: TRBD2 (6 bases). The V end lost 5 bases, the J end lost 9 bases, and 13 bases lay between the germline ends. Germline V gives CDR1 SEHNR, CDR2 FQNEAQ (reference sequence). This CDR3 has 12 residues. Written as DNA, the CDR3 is TGTGCCAGCAGCCCGAGGAGGGTGCCCCAGTACTTC. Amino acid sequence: CASSPRRVPQYF.

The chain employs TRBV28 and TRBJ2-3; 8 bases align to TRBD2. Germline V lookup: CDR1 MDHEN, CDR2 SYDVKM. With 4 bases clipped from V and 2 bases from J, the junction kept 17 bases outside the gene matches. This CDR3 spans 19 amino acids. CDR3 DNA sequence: TGTGCCAGCAGTTCGCCGGGGAGCGGGGGTTGGGTTATCACAGATACGCAGTATTTT. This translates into CASSSPGSGGWVITDTQYF.

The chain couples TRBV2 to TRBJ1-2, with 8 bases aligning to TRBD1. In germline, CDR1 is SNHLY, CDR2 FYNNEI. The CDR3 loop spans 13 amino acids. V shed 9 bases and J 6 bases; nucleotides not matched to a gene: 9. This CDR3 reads CASPKGQVNGYTF. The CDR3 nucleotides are TGTGCCAGTCCTAAGGGACAGGTAAATGGCTACACCTTC. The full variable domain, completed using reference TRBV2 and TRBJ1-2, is EPEVTQTPSHQVTQMGQEVILRCVPISNHLYFYWYRQILGQKVEFLVSFYNNEISEKSEIFDDQFSVERPDGSNFTLKIRSTKLEDSAMYFCASPKGQVNGYTFGSGTRLTVV.

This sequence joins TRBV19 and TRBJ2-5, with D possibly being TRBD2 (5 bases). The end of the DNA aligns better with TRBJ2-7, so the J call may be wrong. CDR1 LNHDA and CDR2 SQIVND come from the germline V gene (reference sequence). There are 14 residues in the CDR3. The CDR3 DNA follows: TGTGCCAGTAGTCCGGGAAAGGCGGAACCCGAGCAGTACTTC. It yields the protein CASSPGKAEPEQYF.

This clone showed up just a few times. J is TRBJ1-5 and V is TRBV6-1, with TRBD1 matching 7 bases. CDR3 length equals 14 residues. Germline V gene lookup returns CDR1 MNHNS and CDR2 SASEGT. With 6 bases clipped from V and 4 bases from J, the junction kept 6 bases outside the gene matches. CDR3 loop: CASSRDSRNQPQHF. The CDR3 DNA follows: TGTGCCAGCAGCCGGGACAGCCGAAATCAGCCCCAGCATTTT.

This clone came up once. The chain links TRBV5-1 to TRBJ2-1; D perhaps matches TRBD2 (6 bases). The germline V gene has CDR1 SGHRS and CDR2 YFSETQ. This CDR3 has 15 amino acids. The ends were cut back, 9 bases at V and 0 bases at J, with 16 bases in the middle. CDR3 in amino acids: CATRLDSASYNEQFF. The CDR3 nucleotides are TGCGCCACAAGACTAGACAGCGCCTCCTACAATGAGCAGTTCTTC.

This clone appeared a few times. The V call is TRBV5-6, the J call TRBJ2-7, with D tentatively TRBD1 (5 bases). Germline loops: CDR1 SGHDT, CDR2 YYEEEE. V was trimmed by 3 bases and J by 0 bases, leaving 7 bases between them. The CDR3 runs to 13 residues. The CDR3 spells CASSSDISYEQYF. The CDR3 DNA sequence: TGTGCCAGCAGCTCGGACATCTCCTACGAGCAGTACTTC.

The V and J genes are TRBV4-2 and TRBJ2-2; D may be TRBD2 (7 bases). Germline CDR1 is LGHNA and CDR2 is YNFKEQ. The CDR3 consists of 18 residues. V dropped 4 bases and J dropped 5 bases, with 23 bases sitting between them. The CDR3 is CASSLGPGWRGPTGELFF. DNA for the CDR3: TGTGCCAGCAGCCTCGGGCCCGGTTGGCGGGGGCCTACCGGGGAGCTGTTTTTT.

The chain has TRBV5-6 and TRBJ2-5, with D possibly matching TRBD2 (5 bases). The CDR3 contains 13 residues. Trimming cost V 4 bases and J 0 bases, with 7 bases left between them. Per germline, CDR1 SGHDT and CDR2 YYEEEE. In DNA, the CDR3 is TGTGCCAGCAGCCCGGGGTACCAAGAGACCCAGTACTTC. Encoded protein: CASSPGYQETQYF. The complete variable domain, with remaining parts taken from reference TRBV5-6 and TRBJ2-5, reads DAGVTQSPTHLIKTRGQQVTLRCSPKSGHDTVSWYQQALGQGPQFIFQYYEEEERQRGNFPDRFSGHQFPNYSSELNVNALLLGDSALYLCASSPGYQETQYFGPGTRLLVL.

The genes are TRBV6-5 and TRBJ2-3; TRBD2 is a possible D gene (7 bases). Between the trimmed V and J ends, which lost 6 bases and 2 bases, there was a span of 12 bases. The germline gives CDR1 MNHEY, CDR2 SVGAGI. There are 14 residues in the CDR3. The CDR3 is CASSLGGATDTQYF. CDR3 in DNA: TGTGCCAGCAGCTTAGGGGGGGCCACAGATACGCAGTATTTT.